This T cell receptor beta chain was captured by sequencing in a study of beta chain features in type 1 diabetes (dated by TCRdb to the late 2010s). About the full investigation: Patients and healthy donors did not differ in mean age, gender distribution, total cell number or subset yield. A total of roughly 98,000,000 sorted cells were examined across all samples, and RNA yield correlated strongly with the number of cells per subset. In the study, TCRB repertoires of sorted circulating CD4+ T cell subsets from recently diagnosed type 1 diabetes patients were compared with those of matched healthy donors. Whereas all 30 or so donors provided naive and central memory subsets, regulatory and stem cell-like memory subsets were isolated from just 8 patients and roughly eight healthy donors.

The High Capacity cDNA Reverse Transcription Kit was used to reverse transcribe all of the isolated RNA, meaning that expressed TCRB transcripts were what got sequenced. Deep immunoSEQ sequencing was applied to naive, central memory and regulatory T cell samples, giving an average of roughly 3.5 million total reads per sample. After sorted cells were lysed in RLT buffer, RNA was extracted with DNase-treated RNeasy Micro or Mini kits, with the choice depending on cell number. To prevent cross-contamination, each cell subset was processed individually, whereas patient and healthy donor samples were processed jointly. The immunoSEQ multiplex PCR was used to amplify TCRB sequences from cDNA, generating 87-bp fragments that spanned the CDR3 region. Sequencing of the amplicons was done on the Illumina HiSeq platform. The authors' pipeline ran thus. PCR bias was computationally corrected using synthetic template baselines, reads within Hamming distance 2 were collapsed, and singletons that could not be merged were discarded. Reads were aligned against IMGT to assign V, D and J genes, CDR3 length and insertions or deletions at six rearrangement sites. Within each subset, clonotype counts were normalized to the number of sorted cells before true diversity and Gini coefficients were calculated with the tcR R package. Repertoire sharing was quantified using the overlap coefficient calculated on TCRB nucleotide sequences. TCRdb holds this immuneACCESS table with in-frame rearrangements only. Some clones are missing; in checked studies, unresolved V genes explain under half, and the rest has no known cause. That table furnishes V, J and clone size, whereas the DNA furnished D and trimming. This sample has over 90,000 clones in its table, and under 30% of those were observed once. The ten largest clones represent about 0.57% of the sample.

On this clone itself: This receptor's antigen is unknown. The record has no base qualities; no much larger clone is one base away.

From each donor, a single peripheral blood sample of about 100 mL on average was drawn into heparinised tubes. Using a panel that included CD45RO, CCR7, CD25, CD127, CD95 and CD27, naive, central memory, regulatory and stem cell-like memory CD4+ T cells were sorted on a BD FACSAria II. All sorted populations exceeded 95% purity. PBMCs were separated immediately by Lymphoprep density gradient centrifugation and were stained directly, without being cultured. So that batch effects would be minimized, each experiment stained and sorted samples in pairs, pairing one healthy donor with one patient. Study-wide conclusions, independent of this receptor: Because the HLA sub-analyses included only small numbers of individuals, any influence of HLA type on TCRB rearrangement was left unresolved. PCR may preferentially amplify shorter templates, but because patient and control samples were amplified and corrected together, any resulting skew would affect both groups equally. In all four CD4+ subsets, TCRB CDR3 length was moderately but significantly shorter in type 1 diabetes patients. Because cDNA rather than genomic DNA was sequenced, highly expressing activated cells could have been over-represented, although no difference in activation and CD3 levels was found between groups. The naive, central memory and regulatory TCRB repertoires appeared to resemble one another more closely among patients than among healthy donors. At VDJ recombination sites, patients with type 1 diabetes made fewer insertions and deleted more nucleotides, a pattern implying thymic rearrangement abnormalities.

The V end gives up 5 bases and the J end 4 bases, leaving 5 bases in the junction not matched to a gene. CDR1 SGHNT and CDR2 YENEEA were looked up in the germline V gene. The CDR3 spans 14 residues, from the cysteine through the phenylalanine. Only the CDR3 DNA stays, 42 bases, in frame from base 1. The origin of this receptor is a woman aged 18-30 years with type 1 diabetes. The chain is made from TRBV11-3 and TRBJ2-1, and 7 junctional nucleotides match TRBD2. Input material: central memory CD4+ T cells from blood. CDR3 protein: CASSGGSQYNEQFF. The DNA sequence is given as TGTGCCAGCAGCGGCGGGAGCCAATACAATGAGCAGTTCTTC.